Below are 29 T cell receptor beta chains sequenced from a single sample in a study of T cells in Graves' hyperthyroidism and ophthalmopathy. The CDR3 regions of TCR beta were amplified from RNA transcripts. HTBI primers drove first-round RT-PCR of the TCR CDR3. TCRdb passed the multiplex PCR reads through MiXCR, listing each CDR3 protein once. The sample holds under 300,000 distinct CDR3 sequences, around 13% seen once. Material: blood. The receptor source for this set is a woman between 40 and 50 years old with Graves' hyperthyroidism.

This clonotype was seen at least ten times. This chain joins TRBV5-5 and TRBJ1-4; D is perhaps TRBD1 (5 bases). CDR3 length: 16 amino acids. Germline values: CDR1 SGHKS, CDR2 YYEKEE (reference sequence). The V and J ends lost 4 bases and 0 bases respectively, with 13 bases between them. The CDR3 here is CASSTRTNPTNEKLFF. The CDR3 DNA reads TGTGCCAGCAGCACCAGGACAAATCCAACTAATGAAAAACTGTTTTTT.

This clonotype was picked up a small number of times. The rearrangement joins TRBV4-2 to TRBJ2-7; possible D gene TRBD2, 6 bases. This CDR3 region has 15 residues. V was shortened by 1 base and J by 3 bases, with 13 bases between the two germline ends. Per the germline V gene, CDR1 is LGHNA and CDR2 is YNFKEQ. The DNA of the CDR3 is TGTGCCAGCAGCCAAGGGCAGCGGGCTAGCTACGAGCAGTACTTC. Amino acid sequence: CASSQGQRASYEQYF.

CDR3 DNA: TGTGCCTGGGGGAGGGTAGTAGCCGGGGAGCTGTTTTTT. Protein product: CAWGRVVAGELFF. This sequence joins TRBV30 and TRBJ2-2, with 7 bases matching TRBD2. From germline, CDR1 is GTSNPN and CDR2 SVGIG (reference sequence). The CDR3 loop spans 13 amino acids. V lost 5 bases to trimming and J lost 6 bases; unmatched junction nucleotides: 6.

This clonotype was counted between two and nine times. CDR3 region: CSVVPPARATQTYEQYF. The CDR3 bases are TGCAGCGTTGTACCTCCTGCCAGAGCGACTCAAACCTACGAGCAGTACTTC. V gene TRBV29-1 combines with J gene TRBJ2-7; no clear D. Between the trimmed V and J ends, which lost 4 bases and 2 bases, there was a span of 24 bases. The CDR3 loop spans 17 amino acids. Germline V gives CDR1 SQVTM, CDR2 ANQGSEA.

This clonotype was counted a few times. This sequence joins TRBV18 and TRBJ1-2, with D uncertain. Trimming removed 0 bases from V and 6 bases from J, with 11 bases in between. Looked up from germline, CDR1 is KGHSH and CDR2 is LQKENI. CDR3 size: 14 residues. This chain's CDR3 is CASSPPGRLDGYTF. CDR3 bases: TGTGCCAGCTCACCACCCGGCAGGCTCGATGGCTACACCTTC.

This clonotype was counted only a few times. This chain links TRBV10-3 with TRBJ2-6; D not certain. This CDR3 spans 15 amino acids. Trimming removed 4 bases at V and 0 bases at J, with 7 bases between. CDR1 is ENHRY and CDR2 is SYGVKD in the germline V gene. The CDR3 protein is CAISADNSGANVLTF. CDR3 nucleotide sequence: TGTGCCATCAGTGCCGACAACTCTGGGGCCAACGTCCTGACTTTC.

This clonotype was detected many times. The CDR3 sequence: CAGPGQGLSRQYF. In DNA form, the CDR3 reads TGTGCCGGCCCTGGACAGGGTCTGAGTCGGCAGTACTTC. The genes are TRBV6-1 and TRBJ2-7, with 8 bases that match TRBD1. CDR3 length equals 13 residues. V was clipped by 11 bases and J by 9 bases; unmatched bases: 15. Germline V gene sequence: CDR1 MNHNS, CDR2 SASEGT.

This clonotype was seen ten or more times. The chain employs TRBV2 and TRBJ2-5, with 7 bases lining up with TRBD2. From germline, CDR1 is SNHLY and CDR2 FYNNEI. The CDR3 is made up of 13 amino acids. J was trimmed by 5 bases and V by 7 bases; bases with no gene match: 7. CDR3 DNA: TGTGCCAGCACGCGGGAGACGATGGAGACCCAGTACTTC. Translating gives CASTRETMETQYF. The variable domain in full, with the rest retrieved from reference TRBV2 and TRBJ2-5, is EPEVTQTPSHQVTQMGQEVILRCVPISNHLYFYWYRQILGQKVEFLVSFYNNEISEKSEIFDDQFSVERPDGSNFTLKIRSTKLEDSAMYFCASTRETMETQYFGPGTRLLVL.

This clonotype has only one observation. Possible read error: a much larger clone is one base away. The chain has TRBV29-1 and TRBJ2-7; 7 nucleotides agree with TRBD1. Germline CDR1 reads SQVTM; CDR2 reads ANQGSEA. The CDR3 spans 11 residues. CDR3 nucleotides: TGCGGCGTAGGGACAGCTTACGAGCAGTACTTC. It translates to CGVGTAYEQYF.

The chain has TRBV19 and TRBJ2-2; D is ambiguous. Per germline, CDR1 LNHDA and CDR2 SQIVND (reference sequence). Trimming stripped 7 bases from V and 1 base from J, with 7 bases between. The CDR3 extends over 13 amino acids. DNA of the CDR3: TGTGCCAGTATCCTCATGAACACCGGGGAGCTGTTTTTT. It yields the protein CASILMNTGELFF.

The table lists this clonotype with many counts. The CDR3: CSARPEDHYNEQFF. Written as DNA, the CDR3 is TGCAGTGCTAGGCCCGAGGATCATTACAATGAGCAGTTCTTC. The V and J genes are TRBV20-1 and TRBJ2-1; D not resolved. There are 14 residues in the CDR3. V was clipped by 3 bases and J by 4 bases, with 13 bases between them. Germline CDR1 is DFQATT and CDR2 is SNEGSKA (reference sequence).

This clonotype has a count of ten or more. The chain has TRBV12-3 or TRBV12-4 and TRBJ2-7; TRBD2 matches at 10 bases. This CDR3 has 16 residues. J lost 2 bases, V lost 5 bases, and 9 bases had no gene match. In DNA form, the CDR3 reads TGTGCCAGCAGTACTACTCAGCGGGAGGGCCCCTACGAGCAGTACTTC. Amino acid sequence: CASSTTQREGPYEQYF.

As to this clonotype: A much larger clone lies a single base off, so this may be a read error. This chain joins TRBV11-2 and TRBJ2-7, with 8 bases aligning to TRBD2. Germline CDR1 SGHAT, CDR2 FQNNGV. The CDR3 covers 15 residues. The CDR3 sequence: CASSPPTSAAYQQYF. CDR3 nucleotides: TGTGCCAGCAGCCCCCCGACTAGCGCTGCCTACCAGCAGTACTTC.

This clonotype was seen at least ten times. This chain uses TRBV29-1 with TRBJ1-2; D is ambiguous. CDR1 is SQVTM and CDR2 is ANQGSEA in the germline V gene. The CDR3 has 13 amino acids. Trimming removed 6 bases at V and 4 bases at J, with 15 bases between. The CDR3 DNA follows: TGCAGCGTCCCCGACCCAACAGTCTATGGCTACACCTTC. It translates to CSVPDPTVYGYTF.

This clonotype was recorded at least ten times. This chain joins TRBV20-1 and TRBJ1-1, with 7 bases lining up with TRBD1. Germline V CDR1 and CDR2: DFQATT, SNEGSKA (reference sequence). This CDR3 comprises 16 residues. The J segment lost 0 bases and the V segment lost 4 bases, leaving 11 bases of the junction unmatched. Here the CDR3 reads CSAKGQDRVLNTEAFF. For the CDR3, the DNA is TGCAGTGCTAAAGGACAGGATCGCGTTTTGAACACTGAAGCTTTCTTT.

This clonotype showed up many times. The chain uses TRBV19 and TRBJ2-5; 9 nucleotides match TRBD2. The CDR3 is made up of 15 amino acids. Trimming took 1 base from V and 4 from J; bases not matched to a gene: 4. CDR1 and CDR2 (germline): LNHDA, SQIVND (reference sequence). The CDR3 loop reads CASSIGGLAGETQYF. CDR3 coding DNA: TGTGCCAGTAGTATAGGGGGACTAGCCGGAGAGACCCAGTACTTC.

This clonotype was counted a few times. J is TRBJ2-7 and V is TRBV27; 9 bases are shared with TRBD1. V lost 6 bases to trimming and J lost 3 bases; unmatched junction nucleotides: 9. CDR1 is MNHEY, CDR2 SMNVEV, per germline (reference sequence). The CDR3 is made up of 15 amino acids. CDR3 in DNA: TGTGCCAGCAGGGCCGGGACAGGGAACTACTACGAGCAGTACTTC. Translated: CASRAGTGNYYEQYF.

In its sample, this clonotype was seen many times. The chain joins TRBV25-1 to TRBJ2-3, with D unresolved. Trimming pared 3 bases from V and 4 bases from J, leaving 11 bases between. The CDR3 runs 14 residues. CDR1 MGHDK and CDR2 SYGVNS come from the germline V gene. CDR3 in DNA: TGTGCCAGCAGTGACCCCCGAACATCAGATACGCAGTATTTT. Encoded protein: CASSDPRTSDTQYF.

This clonotype has a count of ten or more. The chain links TRBV27 to TRBJ2-7, with TRBD2 identical over 10 bases. The CDR3 has 14 residues. The germline V gene encodes CDR1 MNHEY and CDR2 SMNVEV (reference sequence). V lost 5 bases to trimming and J lost 1 base; unmatched junction nucleotides: 2. The CDR3 nucleotides read TGTGCCAGCAGTACTAGCGGGAAGTCCTACGAGCAGTACTTC. It codes for CASSTSGKSYEQYF.

There are many counts of this clonotype. One junction end disagrees with the germline gene, perhaps due to a read error. The chain joins TRBV11-3 to TRBJ1-2; weak D call: TRBD1 (5 bases). The germline V gene has CDR1 SGHNT and CDR2 YENEEA. The CDR3 is made up of 11 amino acids. The CDR3 spells CASSTLGRISF. The CDR3 nucleotides read TGTGCCAGCAGCACCTTGGGGCGGATCTCCTTC.

This clonotype was picked up a small number of times. This sequence joins TRBV18 and TRBJ2-2, with 7 bases fitting TRBD2. V was pared by 1 base and J by 6 bases, with 8 bases of the junction left unmatched. Per the germline V gene, CDR1 is KGHSH and CDR2 is LQKENI. The CDR3 is 16 amino acids. CDR3 sequence (DNA): TGTGCCAGCTCACCACGGGACTATCAGGCTGCCGGGGAGCTGTTTTTT. Translation gives CASSPRDYQAAGELFF.

In its sample, this clonotype was seen many times. V is TRBV3-1 and J is TRBJ2-3, with TRBD1 as a possible D gene (5 bases). Germline loops: CDR1 LGHDT, CDR2 YNNKEL (reference sequence). The CDR3 contains 15 residues. Trimming stripped 4 bases from V and 6 bases from J, with 17 bases between. CDR3 nucleotide sequence: TGTGCCAGCAGCCCCGGCAGGGTTCAAGGCGATACGCAGTATTTT. Residues: CASSPGRVQGDTQYF.

This clonotype has more than one count but fewer than ten. The CDR3 DNA follows: TGTGCCAGCAGCCCCTTCGAGGGCACAGATACGCAGTATTTT. Translation gives CASSPFEGTDTQYF. The chain joins TRBV7-3 to TRBJ2-3; D gene uncertain. In germline, CDR1 is SGHTA, CDR2 FQGTGA. There are 14 residues in the CDR3. V lost 5 bases and J 1 base, leaving 10 bases between the germline ends.

A few counts support this clonotype. The gene calls are TRBV6-2 or TRBV6-3 and TRBJ2-7; D is uncertain. This CDR3 contains 13 residues. CDR1 MNHEY and CDR2 SVGEGT come from the germline V gene. The V end was cut by 1 base, the J end by 6 bases, with 10 bases between. This chain's CDR3 is CASSYFLGIEQYF. CDR3 DNA sequence: TGTGCCAGCAGTTACTTCCTAGGGATCGAGCAGTACTTC.

This clonotype was detected ten times or more. The CDR3 is CASSSIQGEANYGYTF. Written as DNA, the CDR3 is TGTGCCAGCAGCTCCATCCAGGGAGAAGCTAACTATGGCTACACCTTC. The V call is TRBV7-2, the J call TRBJ1-2, with D possibly matching TRBD1 (5 bases). The germline gives CDR1 SGHTA, CDR2 FQGNSA. Deletions cut 4 bases from V and 0 bases from J, with 15 bases between. The CDR3 is 16 residues long. Variable domain in full (rest from reference TRBV7-2 and TRBJ1-2): GAGVSQSPSNKVTEKGKDVELRCDPISGHTALYWYRQSLGQGLEFLIYFQGNSAPDKSGLPSDRFSAERTGGSVSTLTIQRTQQEDSAVYLCASSSIQGEANYGYTFGSGTRLTVV.

This clonotype has at least ten counts. This rearrangement joins TRBV2 to TRBJ1-2, with D perhaps TRBD1 (5 bases). V was cut by 7 bases and J by 2 bases, with 14 bases left in between. CDR1 is SNHLY and CDR2 is FYNNEI in the germline V gene. The CDR3 loop spans 14 amino acids. The CDR3 DNA follows: TGTGCCAGCATGGGCCAGGGATGGAACTATGGCTACACCTTC. This sequence encodes CASMGQGWNYGYTF.

The table lists this clonotype with many counts. The rearrangement joins TRBV13 to TRBJ1-1, with D unclear. CDR1 PRHDT and CDR2 FYEKMQ come from the germline V gene (reference sequence). V lost 0 bases and J lost 6, with 8 bases in between. The CDR3 totals 13 residues. The CDR3 sequence is CASSLGARSEAFF. The CDR3 nucleotides are TGTGCCAGCAGCTTAGGCGCGCGTTCTGAAGCTTTCTTT. Looking up the rest from reference TRBV13 and TRBJ1-1 gives the full variable domain: AAGVIQSPRHLIKEKRETATLKCYPIPRHDTVYWYQQGPGQDPQFLISFYEKMQSDKGSIPDRFSAQQFSDYHSELNMSSLELGDSALYFCASSLGARSEAFFGQGTRLTVV.

This clonotype was observed at least ten times. This chain connects TRBV30 to TRBJ1-1, with 7 bases matching TRBD1. The germline V gene encodes CDR1 GTSNPN and CDR2 SVGIG (reference sequence). The CDR3 has 10 amino acids. V lost 4 bases and J lost 8; bases outside the gene matches: 1. The CDR3 DNA reads TGTGCCTGGAAAGGGGGCGAAGCTTTCTTT. This translates into CAWKGGEAFF.

In this sample, this clonotype turned up many times. This sequence joins TRBV3-1 and TRBJ1-3, with unresolved D. V lost 4 bases to trimming and J lost 8 bases, with 12 bases between them. Germline V gene sequence: CDR1 LGHDT, CDR2 YNNKEL (reference sequence). The CDR3 runs to 13 residues. This chain's CDR3 is CASSPNPGDTIYF. The CDR3 region has the DNA TGTGCCAGCAGCCCCAACCCCGGGGACACCATATATTTT.